This T cell receptor (beta chain) came from a study of cytomegalovirus exposure and HLA in healthy donors. PCR primers comprised 60 Vbeta and 13 Jbeta primers. Using immunoSEQ multiplex PCR, the repertoire was profiled, and TCRdb retains in-frame clones only, with some absent. The sample has about 200,000 clones, 80% to 85% seen once. The length of the CDR3 is 12 residues. V was shortened by 5 bases and J by 7 bases, with 12 bases between the two germline ends. Germline V gene data show CDR1 as PRHDT and CDR2 as FYEKMQ (reference sequence). This clone was seen a few times. As yet, its antigen is unknown. Study-wide points: Testing in vitro showed three CMV-associated chains specific for CMV antigens. Cytomegalovirus-associated status was assigned to 150 or so TCR beta chains. Common viral pathogens (according to a later analysis) appeared linked to several of the most significant clusters. As a later analysis revealed, the rate of TCR association differed by HLA locus, with DRB1 most and HLA-C fewest.

Sequencing was performed on PBMCs. The chain carries TRBV13 and TRBJ2-7; perhaps TRBD2 as D (5 bases). This clonotype originated in a woman aged 45-60 years in good health and CMV-seropositive. This chain's CDR3 is CASSPPRGEQYF. The CDR3 region has the DNA TGTGCCAGCAGCCCGCCCAGAGGGGAGCAGTACTTC.